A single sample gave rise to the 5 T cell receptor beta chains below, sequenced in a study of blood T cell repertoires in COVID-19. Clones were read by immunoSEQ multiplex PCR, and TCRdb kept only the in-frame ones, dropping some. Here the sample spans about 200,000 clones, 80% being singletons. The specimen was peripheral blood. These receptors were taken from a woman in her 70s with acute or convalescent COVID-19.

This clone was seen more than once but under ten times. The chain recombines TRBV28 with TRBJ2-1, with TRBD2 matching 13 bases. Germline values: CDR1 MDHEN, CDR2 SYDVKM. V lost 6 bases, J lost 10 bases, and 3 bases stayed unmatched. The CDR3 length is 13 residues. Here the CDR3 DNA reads TGTGCCAGCAGGAAGGGACTAGCGGGGGAGCAGTTCTTC. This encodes CASRKGLAGEQFF.

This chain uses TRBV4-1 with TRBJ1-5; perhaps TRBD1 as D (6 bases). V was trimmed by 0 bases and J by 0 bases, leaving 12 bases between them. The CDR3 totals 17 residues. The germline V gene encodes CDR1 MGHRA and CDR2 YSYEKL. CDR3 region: CASSQEGTPYSNQPQHF. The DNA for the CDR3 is TGCGCCAGCAGCCAAGAAGGGACACCTTATAGCAATCAGCCCCAGCATTTT.

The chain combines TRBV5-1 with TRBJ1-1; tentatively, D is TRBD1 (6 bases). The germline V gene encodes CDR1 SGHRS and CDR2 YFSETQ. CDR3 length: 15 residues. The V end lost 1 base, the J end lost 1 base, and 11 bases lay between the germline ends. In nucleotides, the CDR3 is TGCGCCAGCAGCTTGATCGGGACAAAGAACACTGAAGCTTTCTTT. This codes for CASSLIGTKNTEAFF.

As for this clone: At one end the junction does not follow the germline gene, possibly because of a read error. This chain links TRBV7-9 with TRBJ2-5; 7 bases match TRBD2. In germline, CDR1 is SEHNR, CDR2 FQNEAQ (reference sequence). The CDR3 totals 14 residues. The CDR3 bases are TGTGCCAGCAGTTTAGGGCTAGCGGAAGAGACCCAGTACTTC. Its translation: CASSLGLAEETQYF.

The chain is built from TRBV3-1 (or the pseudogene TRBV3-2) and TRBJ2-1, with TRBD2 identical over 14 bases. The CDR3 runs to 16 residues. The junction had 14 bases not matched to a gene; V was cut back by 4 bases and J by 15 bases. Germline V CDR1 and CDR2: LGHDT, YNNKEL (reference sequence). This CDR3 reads CASSLGLAGDVSRRFF. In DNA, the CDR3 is TGTGCCAGCAGCCTGGGACTAGCGGGAGATGTTTCCAGACGGTTCTTC.